Below, 32 T cell receptor beta chains from the same sample are listed, as sequenced in a study of blood T cells in healthy people across ages. A second PCR of 7 to 11 cycles used a sample-barcoded 5' primer and a J-beta primer mix. TCRdb reanalysed the 5' RACE reads using MiXCR and keeps one entry per CDR3 protein. This table has roughly 1.5 million distinct CDR3 sequences, approximately 43% appearing once. What was sequenced was blood. The receptors stem from a young woman in good health.

This clonotype was detected only a few times. The CDR3 protein is CASSVVVAGATAEQFF. The CDR3 coding sequence is TGTGCCAGCAGCGTAGTAGTAGCGGGGGCAACCGCCGAGCAGTTCTTC. The chain couples TRBV9 to TRBJ2-1; 9 nucleotides align to TRBD2. After removal of 0 bases from V and 10 bases from J, the junction contained 11 bases not matched to a gene. There are 16 residues in the CDR3. The germline gives CDR1 SGDLS, CDR2 YYNGEE. The full variable domain, in which reference TRBV9 and TRBJ2-1 provide the parts outside the CDR3, is DSGVTQTPKHLITATGQRVTLRCSPRSGDLSVYWYQQSLDQGLQFLIQYYNGEERAKGNILERFSAQQFPDLHSELNLSSLELGDSALYFCASSVVVAGATAEQFFGPGTRLTVL.

The rearrangement uses TRBV20-1 and TRBJ1-1; a possible D gene is TRBD1 (5 bases). Germline CDR1 and CDR2: DFQATT and SNEGSKA (reference sequence). This CDR3 is built from 14 residues. Trimming took off 0 bases at V and 4 bases at J, with 12 bases between the two ends. Here the CDR3 reads CSAREAGSGTEAFF. The CDR3 bases are TGCAGTGCTAGAGAAGCAGGGAGCGGCACTGAAGCTTTCTTT.

This clonotype has a count of ten or more. The genes are TRBV5-1 and TRBJ2-7; 8 bases are shared with TRBD2. The CDR3 is made up of 13 amino acids. Germline values: CDR1 SGHRS, CDR2 YFSETQ. With 4 bases clipped from V and 0 bases from J, the junction kept 0 bases outside the gene matches. The chain's CDR3 is CASSGTSSYEQYF. CDR3 in DNA: TGCGCCAGCAGCGGGACTAGCTCCTACGAGCAGTACTTC. Drawing the rest from reference TRBV5-1 and TRBJ2-7, the complete variable domain is KAGVTQTPRYLIKTRGQQVTLSCSPISGHRSVSWYQQTPGQGLQFLFEYFSETQRNKGNFPGRFSGRQFSNSRSEMNVSTLELGDSALYLCASSGTSSYEQYFGPGTRLTVT.

As for this clonotype: A much larger clone differs by one base, so this may be a read error. The DNA for the CDR3 is TGTGCCAGCAGTGATGAGACCCCGAACACTGAAGCTTTCTTT. This encodes CASSDETPNTEAFF. The V call is TRBV6-6, the J call TRBJ1-1; no reliable D call. The CDR3 is made up of 14 amino acids. Trimming took off 5 bases at V and 1 base at J, with 11 bases between the two ends. Germline V gives CDR1 MNHNY, CDR2 SVGAGI (reference sequence).

In this sample, this clonotype turned up a few times. The J gene is TRBJ2-7, the V gene TRBV18; 7 positions match TRBD1. Germline V CDR1 and CDR2: KGHSH, LQKENI. This CDR3 comprises 14 residues. Unmatched junction bases numbered 5, after V lost 0 bases and J lost 6 bases. In DNA, the CDR3 is TGTGCCAGCTCACCACCAACAGGGGTGGGCGAGCAGTACTTC. It specifies CASSPPTGVGEQYF.

V and J are TRBV7-2 and TRBJ2-1; D remains ambiguous. Germline V CDR1 and CDR2: SGHTA, FQGNSA. V was cut by 1 base and J by 10 bases, with 11 bases left in between. The CDR3 sequence is 13 residues long. CDR3 bases: TGTGCCAGCAGCTTAGTTTGGGCTAGGGAGCAGTTCTTC. Protein sequence: CASSLVWAREQFF.

This clonotype was seen only a few times. The gene calls are TRBV7-9 and TRBJ1-6, with 8 bases fitting TRBD1. The CDR3 is 15 amino acids. The J segment lost 9 bases and the V segment lost 2 bases, leaving 6 bases of the junction unmatched. The germline V gene has CDR1 SEHNR and CDR2 FQNEAQ (reference sequence). The CDR3 sequence: CASSLFRTGSSPLHF. The CDR3 DNA sequence: TGTGCCAGCAGCTTATTCCGGACAGGGAGTTCACCCCTCCACTTT.

The chain combines TRBV2 with TRBJ1-5; D not resolved. The V gene's germline CDR1 is SNHLY and CDR2 FYNNEI. This CDR3 is built from 13 residues. With 7 bases removed from V and 2 bases from J, the gap between germline ends came to 9 bases. The chain's CDR3 is CASTRVGNQPQHF. CDR3 nucleotide sequence: TGTGCCAGCACTAGGGTTGGCAATCAGCCCCAGCATTTT.

This clonotype was found a few times. The chain couples TRBV6-6 to TRBJ2-3, with D possibly matching TRBD1 (6 bases). Per the germline V gene, CDR1 is MNHNY and CDR2 is SVGAGI (reference sequence). This CDR3 region has 14 residues. V gave up 3 bases and J gave up 2 bases, with 9 bases separating them. The CDR3 DNA sequence: TGTGCCAGCAGTTATGGGACAATCACAGATACGCAGTATTTT. Its protein product is CASSYGTITDTQYF.

The genes are TRBV29-1 and TRBJ1-1; D is uncertain. Germline values: CDR1 SQVTM, CDR2 ANQGSEA. CDR3 length equals 10 residues. The ends were cut back, 4 bases at V and 11 bases at J, with 11 bases in the middle. The CDR3 DNA reads TGCAGCGTTGTATCCGTCGAGGCTTTCTTT. The encoded protein is CSVVSVEAFF.

This clonotype came up a few times. The chain has TRBV6-5 and TRBJ1-2, with TRBD1 matching over 8 bases. CDR1 is MNHEY and CDR2 is SVGAGI in the germline V gene. CDR3 size: 13 residues. J gave up 7 bases and V 5 bases, and 6 bases lay outside the gene matches. The CDR3 nucleotides read TGTGCCAGCAGTAACGTAGACAGGGGTGGCTACACCTTC. It encodes CASSNVDRGGYTF.

This chain connects TRBV9 to TRBJ2-1; weak D call: TRBD1 (6 bases). The germline gives CDR1 SGDLS, CDR2 YYNGEE. The germline V and J ends were trimmed by 0 bases and 7 bases, with 14 bases remaining between them. The CDR3 has 15 residues. CDR3 protein: CASSVEREQGNEQFF. CDR3 in DNA: TGTGCCAGCAGCGTAGAACGGGAACAGGGAAATGAGCAGTTCTTC. The full variable domain, in which reference TRBV9 and TRBJ2-1 provide the parts outside the CDR3, is DSGVTQTPKHLITATGQRVTLRCSPRSGDLSVYWYQQSLDQGLQFLIQYYNGEERAKGNILERFSAQQFPDLHSELNLSSLELGDSALYFCASSVEREQGNEQFFGPGTRLTVL.

The rearrangement joins TRBV5-1 to TRBJ1-2; D not resolved. The CDR3 length is 13 residues. Germline CDR1 SGHRS, CDR2 YFSETQ. The ends were cut back, 4 bases at V and 5 bases at J, with 12 bases in the middle. The CDR3 sequence: CASSRGPPYGYTF. CDR3 nucleotide sequence: TGCGCCAGCAGCCGAGGACCCCCTTATGGCTACACCTTC.

The V gene is TRBV27, the J gene TRBJ1-1, with D maybe TRBD1 (6 bases). CDR1 is MNHEY, CDR2 SMNVEV, per germline (reference sequence). The CDR3 spans 18 residues. Deletions cut 8 bases from V and 5 bases from J, with 30 bases between. Written as DNA, the CDR3 is TGTGCCAGCCAGCAAGGGGGAGGGGAGGTGAGGAGGAAGACTGAAGCTTTCTTT. Its translation: CASQQGGGEVRRKTEAFF.

A remark on this clonotype: This could be a read error, since a much larger clone is one nucleotide away. The chain uses TRBV12-3 or TRBV12-4 and TRBJ2-3; TRBD2 matches at 14 bases. V was clipped by 6 bases and J by 5 bases; unmatched bases: 4. The CDR3 is 15 residues long. The CDR3 spells CASSYGLAGGDTQYF. The CDR3 DNA sequence: TGTGCCAGCAGCTATGGACTAGCGGGGGGAGATACGCAGTATTTT.

This clonotype was seen just once. Relative to the germline gene, one junction end is altered; a read error may explain this. CDR3 protein: CASSLGGTGVGERYF. The CDR3 region has the DNA TGTGCCAGCAGCCTGGGAGGGACAGGGGTTGGCGAGCGGTACTTC. The rearrangement joins TRBV28 to TRBJ2-7; 10 nucleotides match TRBD1. The germline gives CDR1 MDHEN, CDR2 SYDVKM. The CDR3 runs to 15 residues.

This rearrangement joins TRBV7-2 to TRBJ2-1; 13 nucleotides align to TRBD2. There are 15 residues in the CDR3. The V gene's germline CDR1 is SGHTA and CDR2 FQGNSA. The trim removed 5 bases at V and 9 bases at J, leaving 7 bases unmatched. The CDR3: CASSRTSGSMGEQFF. CDR3 nucleotide sequence: TGTGCCAGCAGCCGGACTAGCGGGAGTATGGGTGAGCAGTTCTTC.

This clonotype turned up a few times. This chain joins TRBV29-1 and TRBJ2-1; 8 bases map to TRBD1. Germline assignment: CDR1 SQVTM and CDR2 ANQGSEA. The CDR3 covers 15 residues. Trimming at V came to 4 bases and at J to 1 base, leaving 6 bases not matched to a gene. CDR3 loop: CSVVAGGKSYNEQFF. For the CDR3, the DNA is TGCAGCGTTGTGGCAGGGGGCAAATCCTACAATGAGCAGTTCTTC.

This clonotype was seen a few times. The J gene is TRBJ2-5, the V gene TRBV25-1; a possible D gene is TRBD1 (7 bases). With 6 bases removed from V and 5 bases from J, the gap between germline ends came to 16 bases. Germline V gene sequence: CDR1 MGHDK, CDR2 SYGVNS. There are 14 residues in the CDR3. This chain's CDR3 is CASSGLQGFETQYF. Here the CDR3 DNA reads TGTGCCAGCAGCGGACTACAGGGGTTTGAGACCCAGTACTTC.

The J gene is TRBJ2-7, the V gene TRBV4-3; 8 nucleotides line up with TRBD1. J gave up 3 bases and V 1 base, and 11 bases lay outside the gene matches. Germline V lookup: CDR1 LGHNA, CDR2 YSLEER. The CDR3 is 17 amino acids. CDR3 DNA: TGCGCCAGCAGCCAAGTCTCCTGGGACAGGAGCCTCTACGAGCAGTACTTC. Residues: CASSQVSWDRSLYEQYF.

V usage is TRBV29-1 and J usage is TRBJ2-1; no definite D call. The V end was cut by 4 bases, the J end by 6 bases, with 10 bases between. Germline CDR1 and CDR2: SQVTM and ANQGSEA. The CDR3 runs 12 residues. CDR3 DNA sequence: TGCAGCGTTGGCCCTAGGACCAATGAGCAGTTCTTC. It yields the protein CSVGPRTNEQFF.

With respect to this clonotype: One end of the junction varies from germline; a read error may be responsible. The CDR3 DNA reads TGTGCCAGCAGCTTACCGCCCCAAGGACGAGCCAAAAATATTCAGTACTTC. Amino acid sequence: CASSLPPQGRAKNIQYF. The genes are TRBV7-2 and TRBJ2-4; D uncertain. The V gene's germline CDR1 is SGHTA and CDR2 FQGNSA. The CDR3 consists of 17 residues.

This clonotype was counted only a few times. The V gene is TRBV20-1, the J gene TRBJ1-2; D is unclear. The CDR3 loop spans 15 amino acids. The V gene lost 3 bases and the J gene lost 0 bases, with 14 bases spanning the gap. Germline loops: CDR1 DFQATT, CDR2 SNEGSKA (reference sequence). The CDR3: CSASKTGATNYGYTF. The CDR3 DNA reads as TGCAGTGCTAGCAAGACCGGAGCCACTAACTATGGCTACACCTTC.

Concerning this clonotype: At one of its ends the junction is not consistent with the germline gene, which may arise from a read error. This rearrangement joins TRBV4-3 to TRBJ2-3, with TRBD2 matching 7 bases. Germline CDR1 reads LGHNA; CDR2 reads YSLEER. The CDR3 runs to 16 residues. CDR3 in amino acids: CASGQGPLLATDTQYF. The CDR3, as DNA: TGCGCCAGCGGCCAAGGACCGCTACTAGCGACAGATACGCAGTATTTT.

The table lists this clonotype with a count of one. J is TRBJ2-3 and V is TRBV28; 15 nucleotides align to TRBD2. The CDR3 extends over 17 amino acids. V was clipped by 5 bases and J by 4 bases; unmatched bases: 7. CDR1 is MDHEN, CDR2 SYDVKM, per germline. CDR3 nucleotides: TGTGCCAGCAGTCCCTGGACTAGCGGGAGGGCCGCAGATACGCAGTATTTT. This translates into CASSPWTSGRAADTQYF.

In this sample, this clonotype turned up a few times. The V call is TRBV5-1, the J call TRBJ2-6; no clear D gene. CDR3 length: 16 amino acids. Trimming took off 1 base at V and 0 bases at J, with 8 bases between the two ends. The germline CDR1 and CDR2 sequences are SGHRS and YFSETQ. CDR3 region: CASSLSPISGANVLTF. The CDR3 nucleotides are TGCGCCAGCAGCTTGTCTCCCATCTCTGGGGCCAACGTCCTGACTTTC. Using reference TRBV5-1 and TRBJ2-6 for the parts outside the CDR3, the full variable domain is KAGVTQTPRYLIKTRGQQVTLSCSPISGHRSVSWYQQTPGQGLQFLFEYFSETQRNKGNFPGRFSGRQFSNSRSEMNVSTLELGDSALYLCASSLSPISGANVLTFGAGSRLTVL.

In this sample, this clonotype turned up a few times. The rearrangement links TRBV29-1 to TRBJ2-1, with a weak D call TRBD1 (5 bases). CDR3 length: 14 amino acids. In germline, CDR1 is SQVTM, CDR2 ANQGSEA. V lost 3 bases to trimming and J lost 4 bases, with 13 bases between them. The CDR3 DNA sequence: TGCAGCGTTGACGACAGAGCCAGGTACAATGAGCAGTTCTTC. Translation gives CSVDDRARYNEQFF.

The rearrangement links TRBV3-1 to TRBJ2-1, with unresolved D. This CDR3 spans 14 amino acids. Germline CDR1 is LGHDT and CDR2 is YNNKEL (reference sequence). V was clipped by 0 bases and J by 4 bases, with 7 bases between them. The CDR3 loop reads CASSQDGNYNEQFF. CDR3 bases: TGTGCCAGCAGCCAAGATGGGAATTACAATGAGCAGTTCTTC.

The sample holds a few counts of this clonotype. This rearrangement joins TRBV2 to TRBJ1-5; D is ambiguous. This CDR3 region has 13 residues. CDR1 and CDR2 (germline): SNHLY, FYNNEI. With 3 bases removed from V and 4 bases from J, the gap between germline ends came to 7 bases. Here the CDR3 reads CASSDSGNQPQHF. CDR3 nucleotides: TGTGCCAGCAGTGACTCGGGGAATCAGCCCCAGCATTTT. Based on the CDR3 plus reference TRBV2 and TRBJ1-5, the full variable domain is EPEVTQTPSHQVTQMGQEVILRCVPISNHLYFYWYRQILGQKVEFLVSFYNNEISEKSEIFDDQFSVERPDGSNFTLKIRSTKLEDSAMYFCASSDSGNQPQHFGDGTRLSIL.

The rearrangement links TRBV27 to TRBJ1-5; TRBD1 matches at 8 bases. Germline V gene lookup returns CDR1 MNHEY and CDR2 SMNVEV (reference sequence). The V gene end was trimmed by 7 bases and the J gene end by 2 bases; junction bases not matched to a gene: 7. CDR3 length: 15 amino acids. CDR3 nucleotides: TGTGCCAGCACTAAACAGGGGGATGGCAATCAGCCCCAGCATTTT. It specifies CASTKQGDGNQPQHF.

This clonotype has just a few counts. The chain recombines TRBV4-1 with TRBJ1-2; possibly TRBD1 for D (6 bases). Germline assignment: CDR1 MGHRA and CDR2 YSYEKL. Trimming shortened V by 0 bases and J by 7 bases, and 12 bases separated the two germline ends. CDR3 size: 14 residues. The CDR3 nucleotides are TGCGCCAGCAGCCAAGATTTGCAGGGGCCTGGCTACACCTTC. Translating it yields CASSQDLQGPGYTF.

To note about this clonotype: A much larger clone differs from this one at a single base, so this may be a read error. The chain combines TRBV6-2 or TRBV6-3 with TRBJ2-5, with 11 positions matching TRBD2. With V trimmed by 3 bases and J by 11 bases, 11 bases remained unmatched. CDR1 MNHEY and CDR2 SVGEGT come from the germline V gene. The CDR3 totals 15 residues. The CDR3 protein is CASSYIAGGYNEQYF. The CDR3 region has the DNA TGTGCCAGCAGTTATATAGCGGGGGGGTACAATGAGCAGTACTTC.